The rows below give T cell receptor beta chains drawn from one sample of a study of T-cell memory formation after mild COVID-19. TCRdb re-called the 5' RACE reads through MiXCR, storing one row per CDR3 protein. The sample has some 330,000 distinct CDR3 sequences, approximately 21% seen once. Sequenced sample: PBMCs or a T cell subset sorted from them (not recorded which). The receptors shown here come from an adult woman who had mild COVID-19 (a few samples of this study predate the infection). Cell type and time point are not known. CDR3s include the opening cysteine and the closing phenylalanine or tryptophan. D genes are given only for firm matches. The listing skips clone size in some rows; elsewhere it reads once, few, many or a size class.

>TRBV25-1|TRBD2|many|TRBJ2-6
CASSEQGGRGANVLTF
TGTGCCAGCAGTGAACAGGGAGGGAGAGGGGCCAACGTCCTGACTTTC
>TRBV7-8|.|.|TRBJ1-1
CASSSTHLRGNTEAFF
TGTGCCAGCAGCTCCACACATTTACGGGGGAACACTGAAGCTTTCTTT
>TRBV6-2/TRBV6-3|.|.|TRBJ2-7
CASSYSRVYEQYF
TGTGCCAGCAGTTACTCGAGGGTCTACGAGCAGTACTTC
>TRBV2|TRBD2|once|TRBJ2-1
CASSAPLARFF
TGTGCCAGCAGTGCCCCACTAGCGAGGTTCTTC
>TRBV29-1|.|.|TRBJ1-2
CSVEPTASKNYGYTF
TGCAGCGTTGAACCCACGGCGAGTAAGAACTATGGCTACACCTTC
>TRBV20-1|.|.|TRBJ2-7
CSAREVGYEQYF
TGCAGTGCTAGAGAAGTGGGCTACGAGCAGTACTTC
>TRBV4-2|TRBD2|.|TRBJ2-1
CASSPPPGGGYNEQFF
TGTGCCAGCAGCCCCCCCCCAGGCGGGGGATACAATGAGCAGTTCTTC
>TRBV6-4|.|.|TRBJ1-2
CASSDWVGGKDYTF
TGTGCCAGCAGTGACTGGGTTGGGGGAAAGGACTACACCTTC
>TRBV5-5|TRBD2|.|TRBJ2-5
CASSLRLAGGQETQYF
TGTGCCAGCAGCCTGCGACTAGCGGGGGGGCAAGAGACCCAGTACTTC
>TRBV2|.|.|TRBJ1-6
CASRRDTRSSPLHF
TGTGCCAGCAGGAGGGACACCAGAAGTTCACCCCTCCACTTT
>TRBV9|TRBD1|.|TRBJ1-2
CASSRGQAYGYTF
TGTGCCAGCAGCCGCGGACAGGCTTATGGCTACACCTTC
>TRBV7-9|.|few|TRBJ2-5
CASRRNPGAWEETQYF
TGTGCCAGCAGACGTAACCCAGGGGCTTGGGAAGAGACCCAGTACTTC
>TRBV24-1|.|.|TRBJ2-2
CATSDLTRDTGELFF
TGTGCCACCAGTGACCTGACCCGGGACACCGGGGAGCTGTTTTTT
>TRBV5-1|.|.|TRBJ2-2
CASSILPDTGELFF
TGCGCCAGCAGCATTCTCCCGGACACCGGGGAGCTGTTTTTT
>TRBV11-2|TRBD2|.|TRBJ2-1
CASSLHGGDYNEQFF
TGTGCCAGCAGCTTACACGGGGGGGACTACAATGAGCAGTTCTTC
>TRBV7-9|.|.|TRBJ2-5
CASSLPSGDSGETQYF
TGTGCCAGCAGCTTACCATCAGGGGATTCAGGAGAGACCCAGTACTTC
>TRBV2|.|.|TRBJ2-7
CASRGSGDLLYYEQYF
TGTGCCAGCAGAGGATCGGGGGATCTCCTTTACTACGAGCAGTACTTC
>TRBV2|.|.|TRBJ2-7
CASKSGYEQYF
TGTGCCAGCAAGTCGGGGTACGAGCAGTACTTC
>TRBV10-3|.|few|TRBJ2-4
CAISRDLRGIQYF
TGTGCCATCAGTCGGGACCTTAGAGGAATTCAGTACTTC
>TRBV7-2|.|few|TRBJ2-3
CASSLTAYTQYF
TGTGCCAGCAGCTTGACAGCATATACGCAGTATTTT
>TRBV7-2|.|.|TRBJ1-4
CASSYQVFNEKLFF
TGTGCCAGCAGCTACCAGGTTTTTAATGAAAAACTGTTTTTT
>TRBV7-2|.|few|TRBJ2-7
CASSLSSASSYEQYF
TGTGCCAGCAGCTTATCTAGCGCGAGCTCCTACGAGCAGTACTTC
>TRBV11-1|.|.|TRBJ2-1
CASSLRASYNEQFF
TGTGCCAGCAGCTTACGGGCCAGCTACAATGAGCAGTTCTTC
>TRBV20-1|TRBD2|.|TRBJ2-3
CSTPGLALDTQYF
TGCAGTACGCCAGGACTAGCTCTCGATACGCAGTATTTT
>TRBV5-5|.|.|TRBJ2-7
CASSIGPGHEQYF
TGTGCCAGCAGCATCGGCCCCGGCCACGAGCAGTACTTC
>TRBV12-3/TRBV12-4|.|.|TRBJ2-1
CASSSPFNEQFF
TGTGCCAGCAGCTCCCCATTCAATGAGCAGTTCTTC
>TRBV2|.|few|TRBJ1-1
CASSEISTVSLKAFF
TGTGCCAGCAGTGAAATTTCGACCGTGTCTCTTAAAGCTTTCTTT
>TRBV30|TRBD1|.|TRBJ1-6
CAWSVGQGRNSPLHF
TGTGCCTGGAGTGTGGGACAGGGCAGGAATTCACCCCTCCACTTT
>TRBV19|TRBD2|.|TRBJ2-5
CATASGSWETQYF
TGTGCCACTGCGAGCGGGAGCTGGGAGACCCAGTACTTC
>TRBV2|.|few|TRBJ1-2
CASLGGTSNYGYTF
TGTGCCAGCTTAGGGGGGACATCTAACTATGGCTACACCTTC
>TRBV7-6|TRBD1|.|TRBJ2-5
CASSSGQGAYYETQYF
TGTGCCAGCAGCTCCGGACAGGGGGCGTATTATGAGACCCAGTACTTC
>TRBV11-1|TRBD1|few|TRBJ2-7
CASSYSGTGGYEQYF
TGTGCCAGCAGCTATTCCGGGACAGGGGGCTACGAGCAGTACTTC
>TRBV2|TRBD1|few|TRBJ1-5
CASSGDRGGNQPQHF
TGTGCCAGCAGCGGCGACAGGGGGGGCAATCAGCCCCAGCATTTT
>TRBV7-9|.|few|TRBJ2-2
CASSLAWQGDANTGELFF
TGTGCCAGCAGCTTAGCGTGGCAGGGTGATGCGAACACCGGGGAGCTGTTTTTT
>TRBV12-3/TRBV12-4|.|.|TRBJ2-2
CASSLGGNGELFF
TGTGCCAGCAGTTTGGGGGGAAACGGGGAGCTGTTTTTT
>TRBV7-2|.|few|TRBJ2-7
CASSSRGGPYEQYF
TGTGCCAGCAGCTCTCGGGGAGGTCCCTACGAGCAGTACTTC
>TRBV9|TRBD2|.|TRBJ2-1
CASSERTGTSGTDEQFF
TGTGCCAGCAGCGAAAGAACCGGGACTAGCGGGACCGATGAGCAGTTCTTC
>TRBV15|TRBD1|.|TRBJ1-5
CATSGGRNNQPQHF
TGTGCCACATCAGGGGGACGGAATAATCAGCCCCAGCATTTT
>TRBV3-1|.|.|TRBJ2-7
CASSQEVSASEQYF
TGTGCCAGCAGCCAAGAGGTCTCAGCGTCTGAGCAGTACTTC
>TRBV29-1|TRBD2|many|TRBJ2-5
CSVEPSGTETQYF
TGCAGCGTTGAACCTAGCGGGACGGAGACCCAGTACTTC
>TRBV19|TRBD2|.|TRBJ2-1
CASTQRGGNEQFF
TGTGCCAGTACCCAGCGGGGGGGCAATGAGCAGTTCTTC
>TRBV18|.|.|TRBJ1-1
CASSPQGEAFF
TGTGCCAGCTCACCACAGGGAGAAGCTTTCTTT
>TRBV7-9|.|many|TRBJ2-3
CASSSRGDTQYF
TGTGCCAGCAGCTCCAGGGGAGATACGCAGTATTTT
>TRBV20-1|.|few|TRBJ1-5
CSARKLGTLNQPQHF
TGCAGTGCTAGAAAGCTTGGGACACTAAATCAGCCCCAGCATTTT
>TRBV6-4|TRBD1|.|TRBJ2-3
CASSAADRDNTDTQYF
TGTGCCAGCAGTGCCGCGGACAGGGATAACACAGATACGCAGTATTTT